The rows below give T cell receptor beta chains drawn from one sample of a study of technical replicates of blood from four donors. Sequencing was performed with immunoSEQ multiplex PCR; in TCRdb, only in-frame clones are kept and a portion is missing. The sample has 70,000 or so clones; around 90% are singletons. The sample consisted of PBMCs. These receptor sequences come from a human donor in good health. Some clones in this sample may be carry-over from other donors' samples. Both conserved end residues are part of each CDR3.

j_gene	v_gene	CDR3aa
TRBJ2-5	TRBV27	CASRPTNMYQETQYF
TRBJ2-3	TRBV19	CASSIGRFSTDTQYF
TRBJ1-1	TRBV7-2	CASSQGQGGGEAFF
TRBJ1-2	TRBV6-6	CASSGPGTGGADGYTF
TRBJ1-4	TRBV4-3	CASSHRDRQNEKLFF
TRBJ2-1	TRBV5-1	CASSLDAWGHGEQFF
TRBJ1-1	TRBV5-5	CASSRGPAGTGMNTEAFF
TRBJ2-1	TRBV5-5	CASSPRTGVGNEQFF
TRBJ1-1	TRBV4-1	CASSHPQGVNTEAFF
TRBJ2-3	TRBV7-2	CASTPNSGSYDTQYF